Ten or more counts support the clone carrying this T cell receptor (beta chain). Per germline, CDR1 SNHLY and CDR2 FYNNEI. The CDR3 has 14 amino acids. V gave up 8 bases and J gave up 7 bases; unmatched junction bases: 12. The data derive from a study of blood T cell repertoires in COVID-19. Overall study context: Sources were T cells, B-cell-depleted T cells, or PBMCs; the material itself was cDNA or gDNA.

TCRdb's table, derived via immunoSEQ multiplex PCR, lists solely in-frame clones and lacks some. The sample contains approximately 130,000 clones, approximately 83% of which appear only once. The rearrangement uses TRBV2 and TRBJ1-2; 8 nucleotides agree with TRBD1. Sequencing input: peripheral blood. The TCR sequence derives from a woman between 45 and 60 years old who had recovered from COVID-19. CDR3 region: CASAERTGLGGYTF. CDR3 coding DNA: TGTGCCAGCGCGGAGCGGACAGGGTTAGGTGGCTACACCTTC. The full variable domain, rest sourced from reference TRBV2 and TRBJ1-2, is EPEVTQTPSHQVTQMGQEVILRCVPISNHLYFYWYRQILGQKVEFLVSFYNNEISEKSEIFDDQFSVERPDGSNFTLKIRSTKLEDSAMYFCASAERTGLGGYTFGSGTRLTVV.